This T cell receptor beta chain was sequenced for a study of shared clonotypes between healthy human individuals (dated by TCRdb to between 2020 and 2021). For the wider study: A few men and two women, aged 18 to 49 years, made up the cohort. For each donor, CD4 naive and CD4 memory were each run on three plates, CD8 naive on two plates, and CD8 memory on one plate. To increase sequencing depth and limit assay-specific biases, different laboratories used diverse techniques to prepare libraries and sequence TCR repertoires. To estimate repertoire size and how much clonotypes are shared between individuals, the study performed deep sequencing of blood TCR repertoires from a few healthy adults. Per donor, leukapheresis produced somewhere between about 0.8 and 9 billion PBMCs.

Remarks on this clone: The antigen it recognizes is unknown. Qualities for individual bases were not recorded, and no much larger clone is one base off.

Donors were healthy HIV-negative adults with no recently reported acute infections or vaccinations. All donors were Caucasian adults living in Nashville, Tennessee, USA. CD4+ T cells were enriched by magnetic negative selection; naive cells were then positively selected on CD45RA, and the negative fraction formed the memory subset. Blood was obtained by leukapheresis, after which PBMCs were separated by Ficoll-Histopaque density gradient centrifugation and cryopreserved in liquid nitrogen vapor phase. Analytical flow cytometry was used to check the purity and quantity of every magnetically sorted T cell population. Genomic DNA was isolated from every sorted fraction and measured by UV absorbance on a Nanodrop 2000c. Using the deep immunoSEQ assay, multiplex PCR amplified TCR CDR3 regions from genomic DNA. Extracted genomic DNA from each cell subset was spread evenly across all wells of several immunoSEQ 96-well plates, with each plate serving as a replicate. Each replicate PCR for sorted subsets received 150 to 250 ng genomic DNA, equal to tens of thousands of T cell genomes. Purified libraries were quantified with a Qubit 3.0 fluorometer, sized on a Bioanalyzer 2100, and re-quantified with the KAPA Library Quantification kit. A separate single-read 150-cycle Illumina NextSeq 550 flow cell was used to sequence each immunoSEQ 96-well plate. The published analysis was carried out like this. Because only junctional sequences without quality scores were contained in the immunoSEQ output, filtering matching that applied to full-length reads could not be performed. To assign V/J genes and CDR3, sequences were annotated using PyIR, a Python wrapper for IgBLAST v1.9, with IMGT germline references. Reads were removed for weak V/J assignments (E-value above 1e-6), missing CDR3, stop codons, out-of-frame junctions, or ambiguous translated residues. A V3J clonotype was defined by an identical inferred V gene, J gene, and CDR3 amino acid sequence. The percentage overlap between two repertoires was calculated by dividing the number of shared unique clonotypes by the size of the smaller repertoire. Repertoire richness was assessed with RTK rarefaction, the Chao1 estimator, and Recon v2.1 estimates of unobserved clonotypes. Generation probabilities were computed with OLGA for all TCRbeta clonotypes obtained by the gDNA method from a few donors. TCRdb's version of the immuneACCESS table is confined to in-frame rearrangements and falls short of the full clone set. An unresolved V gene accounts for under half of the shortfall where checked; the remainder is of unknown origin. The V and J calls and clone size come from that table; D and trimming were worked out from the DNA. Recorded for this sample are fewer than 1.4 million clones; 75% to 85% of them occurred a single time. Roughly 0.62% of the sample belongs to the ten largest clones.

The study at large found these results: Naive subsets generally had larger estimated clonotype richness than memory subsets did. Across a handful of donors, approximately 5% of naive CD4, approximately 3.5% of naive CD8, 2% to 2.5% of memory CD4, and approximately 0.4% of memory CD8 clonotypes were shared. Sampling was restricted to blood, and TCR repertoires in tissues likely differ from the TCR repertoires found in blood. Because the study included a small number of donors, the genetic and exposure-history diversity represented was limited. Pairwise subsampling indicated that sequencing depth was expected to affect the degree of clonotype sharing among donors. Rarefaction of sorted-subset datasets indicated incomplete sequencing despite the large sequencing depth. Compared with non-shared clonotypes, clonotypes shared by all four sorted-subset donors had higher generation probabilities.

The germline V and J ends show losses of 3 bases and 4 bases respectively, and no gene match explains 3 bases of the junction. Per the germline V gene, LGHNA is the CDR1 and YNFKEQ is the CDR2. Its CDR3 holds 15 amino acids, cysteine through phenylalanine. Of the read, only the CDR3 DNA is kept; its 45 bases are in frame from base 1. The material sequenced was memory CD4+ T cells from PBMCs. The sample's cell subset or site label, in plain terms: CD45RA-negative fraction. The chain couples TRBV4-2 to TRBJ2-5, with 12 bases aligning to TRBD2. The origin of this receptor is a man aged 18 to 29 in good health. Some clones in this sample may be carry-over from other donors' samples. CDR3 loop: CASSQTTSGRETQYF. The nucleotide sequence reads TGTGCCAGCAGCCAGACGACTAGCGGGAGAGAGACCCAGTACTTC.